This T cell receptor beta chain was captured by sequencing in a study of OX40 agonist ivuxolimab in advanced cancers. Overall study: Dose-escalation patients had hepatocellular carcinoma, melanoma, renal cell or head and neck cancer. The study, taken as a whole, reports: The authors also found low normalized T-cell clonal expansion in some nonresponders. Dose levels from 0.1 to 3.0 mg/kg saw CD4+ and CD8+ blood T cells expand clonally by week 6.

Profiled with immunoSEQ multiplex PCR; TCRdb holds only in-frame clones, not every one. The data hold fewer than 80,000 clones, with 75% to 90% observed a single time. The CDR3 is made up of 18 amino acids. From germline, CDR1 is SGHRS and CDR2 YFSETQ. Trimming took 3 bases from V and 3 from J; bases not matched to a gene: 10. Details on this clone: What it binds is unknown.

V is TRBV5-1 and J is TRBJ2-7; 15 positions match TRBD2. The specimen comprised CD4+ or CD8+ T cells sorted from blood, sampled in a trial of the OX40 agonist ivuxolimab. The source is an adult with an advanced solid tumor such as melanoma, head and neck, liver or kidney cancer. Written as DNA, the CDR3 is TGCGCCAGCAGCTCGGGACTAGCGGGAGGACAGTTCGACTACGAGCAGTACTTC. Protein: CASSSGLAGGQFDYEQYF.